Listed here are 16 T cell receptor beta chains from one sample, sequenced in a study of T cells after yellow fever vaccination. TCRdb re-analysed the 5' RACE reads in MiXCR, keeping a single row per CDR3 protein. This sample yields about 350,000 distinct CDR3 sequences, of which more than 9% are seen a single time; roughly 18% belongs to the top ten. Sequencing used PBMCs, obtained on the day of the first yellow fever vaccination. Receptors were obtained from a man between 18 and 29 years old who received the YFV17D yellow fever vaccine.

The V and J genes are TRBV3-1 and TRBJ2-2; no firm D call. CDR1 and CDR2 from the germline V gene are LGHDT and YNNKEL (reference sequence). The CDR3 has 17 amino acids. V lost 0 bases, J lost 5 bases, and 16 bases lay in between. The CDR3 sequence is CASSQDLLPRRTGELFF. The CDR3 coding sequence is TGTGCCAGCAGCCAAGATCTCCTCCCAAGGCGGACCGGGGAGCTGTTTTTT.

The chain employs TRBV19 and TRBJ1-5; the D gene is possibly TRBD1 (6 bases). The CDR3 runs 12 residues. V lost 4 bases, J lost 12 bases, and 13 bases lay in between. The germline V gene encodes CDR1 LNHDA and CDR2 SQIVND (reference sequence). CDR3 nucleotide sequence: TGTGCCAGTAGTAAACAGGGTGTCTACCAGCATTTT. Residues: CASSKQGVYQHF. Using reference TRBV19 and TRBJ1-5 for the parts outside the CDR3, the full variable domain is DGGITQSPKYLFRKEGQNVTLSCEQNLNHDAMYWYRQDPGQGLRLIYYSQIVNDFQKGDIAEGYSVSREKKESFPLTVTSAQKNPTAFYLCASSKQGVYQHFGDGTRLSIL.

V gene TRBV6-2 or TRBV6-3 combines with J gene TRBJ1-6, with 7 nucleotides matching TRBD1. The germline CDR1 and CDR2 sequences are MNHEY and SVGEGT. There are 15 residues in the CDR3. Trimming cost V 5 bases and J 8 bases; bases outside gene matches: 9. The chain's CDR3 is CASSGGQPAHSPLHF. CDR3 nucleotides: TGTGCCAGCAGTGGGGGACAGCCGGCGCATTCACCCCTCCACTTT.

This clonotype was counted only a few times. The genes are TRBV5-1 and TRBJ1-1, with TRBD1 identical over 9 bases. Germline V gene lookup returns CDR1 SGHRS and CDR2 YFSETQ. This CDR3 comprises 16 residues. J was trimmed by 4 bases and V by 0 bases; bases with no gene match: 7. CDR3 loop: CASSLGAGQGLTEAFF. In DNA, the CDR3 is TGCGCCAGCAGCTTGGGGGCGGGACAGGGTCTCACTGAAGCTTTCTTT.

This clonotype has at least ten counts. The V call is TRBV7-2, the J call TRBJ1-5, with 8 bases that match TRBD1. Germline lookup yields CDR1 SGHTA and CDR2 FQGNSA. The CDR3 runs to 13 residues. J gave up 6 bases and V 5 bases, and 3 bases lay outside the gene matches. The CDR3 DNA reads TGTGCCAGCAGCGCAGGACAGGGTCAGCCCCAGCATTTT. Translated, it gives CASSAGQGQPQHF.

This clonotype appeared once. The chain employs TRBV4-1 and TRBJ2-5; 13 bases are a match to TRBD2. Germline CDR1 and CDR2: MGHRA and YSYEKL. V was pared by 4 bases and J by 1 base, with 6 bases of the junction left unmatched. The CDR3 is 17 residues long. The CDR3 nucleotides read TGCGCCAGCAGCCGACCGACTAGCGGGGGGTTCCAAGAGACCCAGTACTTC. It yields the protein CASSRPTSGGFQETQYF.

A few counts support this clonotype. The V call is TRBV6-1, the J call TRBJ2-1; D is undetermined. The germline CDR1 and CDR2 sequences are MNHNS and SASEGT. The CDR3 spans 13 residues. V dropped 8 bases and J dropped 7 bases, with 15 bases sitting between them. The CDR3 loop is CASGIRVLNEQFF. The CDR3, as DNA: TGTGCCAGCGGAATCCGGGTCCTTAATGAGCAGTTCTTC.

This clonotype was counted between two and nine times. The chain employs TRBV28 and TRBJ1-2, with unresolved D. V lost 6 bases and J lost 5, with 7 bases in between. This CDR3 is built from 11 residues. CDR1 is MDHEN and CDR2 is SYDVKM in the germline V gene. Here the CDR3 DNA reads TGTGCCAGCAGCCGCCCTTATGGCTACACCTTC. The encoded protein is CASSRPYGYTF.

This clonotype was counted a few times. This chain uses TRBV9 with TRBJ2-1; D is possibly TRBD2 (6 bases). The CDR3 has 17 amino acids. Per germline, CDR1 SGDLS and CDR2 YYNGEE. The V and J ends lost 0 bases and 10 bases respectively, with 23 bases between them. CDR3 region: CASSVGSGIAGGVEQFF. The CDR3 nucleotides read TGTGCCAGCAGCGTAGGGTCGGGGATCGCAGGAGGGGTCGAGCAGTTCTTC.

This clonotype was detected ten times or more. V and J are TRBV6-1 and TRBJ2-5; D may match TRBD1 or TRBD2 (6 bases each). The CDR3 consists of 13 residues. Trimming took off 6 bases at V and 5 bases at J, with 13 bases between the two ends. The germline gives CDR1 MNHNS, CDR2 SASEGT. CDR3 in DNA: TGTGCCAGCAGGAAGGGGGGTTGGGAGACCCAGTACTTC. It is translated as CASRKGGWETQYF.

This clonotype was seen only once. The chain uses TRBV4-1 and TRBJ2-1, with D possibly matching TRBD2 (5 bases). CDR3 length: 14 amino acids. Germline V gene sequence: CDR1 MGHRA, CDR2 YSYEKL. The V gene lost 4 bases and the J gene lost 2 bases, with 9 bases spanning the gap. The CDR3 bases are TGCGCCAGCAGCCGGGAGTCAGCCTACAATGAGCAGTTCTTC. The encoded protein is CASSRESAYNEQFF.

The chain employs TRBV4-2 and TRBJ1-2; no definite D call. Trimming left V 0 bases short and J 7 bases short, with 12 bases between. Germline CDR1 LGHNA, CDR2 YNFKEQ. CDR3 length: 14 amino acids. The DNA for the CDR3 is TGTGCCAGCAGCCAAGAAACAAAGACTTTTGGCTACACCTTC. Encoded protein: CASSQETKTFGYTF.

This clonotype was seen ten or more times. This rearrangement joins TRBV5-1 to TRBJ2-3, with 8 bases aligning to TRBD2. Germline trimming cut 0 bases from V and 4 bases from J; bases unmatched to any gene: 10. This CDR3 region has 17 residues. Germline V gene sequence: CDR1 SGHRS, CDR2 YFSETQ. The CDR3 protein is CASSLAGVAGSPDTQYF. CDR3 bases: TGCGCCAGCAGCTTGGCAGGGGTAGCGGGGTCTCCAGATACGCAGTATTTT.

This chain uses TRBV20-1 with TRBJ2-6; 10 bases are a match to TRBD1. The germline gives CDR1 DFQATT, CDR2 SNEGSKA (reference sequence). V was pared by 6 bases and J by 4 bases, with 3 bases of the junction left unmatched. The CDR3 sequence is 14 residues long. CDR3 amino acids: CSAGTGVGANVLTF. CDR3 coding DNA: TGCAGTGCGGGGACAGGGGTGGGGGCCAACGTCCTGACTTTC.

This clonotype occurred a few times. The gene calls are TRBV7-2 and TRBJ1-5, with D hard to call. Germline V CDR1 and CDR2: SGHTA, FQGNSA. Trimming removed 5 bases from V and 0 bases from J, with 14 bases in between. This CDR3 comprises 16 residues. In nucleotides, the CDR3 is TGTGCCAGCAGCCCCCCCAGGACGTATAGCAATCAGCCCCAGCATTTT. Its translation: CASSPPRTYSNQPQHF.

This clonotype has just a few counts. The chain joins TRBV29-1 to TRBJ2-7, with TRBD1 identical over 8 bases. Germline trimming cut 4 bases from V and 4 bases from J; bases unmatched to any gene: 9. Germline V gene data show CDR1 as SQVTM and CDR2 as ANQGSEA. The CDR3 is 14 residues long. The CDR3 sequence is CSVAWTGTLYEQYF. For the CDR3, the DNA is TGCAGCGTTGCCTGGACAGGGACGTTATACGAGCAGTACTTC.